Sequencing of this T cell receptor beta chain was carried out in a study of blood T cell repertoires in COVID-19. CDR3 length: 13 amino acids. Germline CDR1 reads SNHLY; CDR2 reads FYNNEI. V was pared by 3 bases and J by 8 bases, with 13 bases between. Here immunoSEQ multiplex PCR was the method, and the copy in TCRdb shows in-frame clones only, minus some. The sample records 150,000 to 200,000 clones, around 85% being singletons. This receptor was identified in a man in his fifties or sixties with COVID-19, enrolled during active disease. Material for sequencing was peripheral blood. This chain links TRBV2 with TRBJ1-2; D is perhaps TRBD1 (6 bases). The CDR3 bases are TGTGCCAGCAGTGATCAGGGGAGGGAGGGCTACACCTTC. Amino acid sequence: CASSDQGREGYTF.